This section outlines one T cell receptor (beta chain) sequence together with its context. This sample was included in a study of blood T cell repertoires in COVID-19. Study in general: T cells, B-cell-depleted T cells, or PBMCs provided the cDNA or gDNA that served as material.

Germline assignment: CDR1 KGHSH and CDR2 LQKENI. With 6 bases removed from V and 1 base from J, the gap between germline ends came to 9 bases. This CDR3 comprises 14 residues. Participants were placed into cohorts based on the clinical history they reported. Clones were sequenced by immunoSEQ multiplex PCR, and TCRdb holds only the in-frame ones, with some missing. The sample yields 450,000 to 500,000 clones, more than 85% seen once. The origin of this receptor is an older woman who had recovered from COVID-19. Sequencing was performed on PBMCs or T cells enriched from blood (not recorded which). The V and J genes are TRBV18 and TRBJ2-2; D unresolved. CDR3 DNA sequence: TGTGCCAGCTCGGCCAATCAGAACACCGGGGAGCTGTTTTTT. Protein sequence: CASSANQNTGELFF.